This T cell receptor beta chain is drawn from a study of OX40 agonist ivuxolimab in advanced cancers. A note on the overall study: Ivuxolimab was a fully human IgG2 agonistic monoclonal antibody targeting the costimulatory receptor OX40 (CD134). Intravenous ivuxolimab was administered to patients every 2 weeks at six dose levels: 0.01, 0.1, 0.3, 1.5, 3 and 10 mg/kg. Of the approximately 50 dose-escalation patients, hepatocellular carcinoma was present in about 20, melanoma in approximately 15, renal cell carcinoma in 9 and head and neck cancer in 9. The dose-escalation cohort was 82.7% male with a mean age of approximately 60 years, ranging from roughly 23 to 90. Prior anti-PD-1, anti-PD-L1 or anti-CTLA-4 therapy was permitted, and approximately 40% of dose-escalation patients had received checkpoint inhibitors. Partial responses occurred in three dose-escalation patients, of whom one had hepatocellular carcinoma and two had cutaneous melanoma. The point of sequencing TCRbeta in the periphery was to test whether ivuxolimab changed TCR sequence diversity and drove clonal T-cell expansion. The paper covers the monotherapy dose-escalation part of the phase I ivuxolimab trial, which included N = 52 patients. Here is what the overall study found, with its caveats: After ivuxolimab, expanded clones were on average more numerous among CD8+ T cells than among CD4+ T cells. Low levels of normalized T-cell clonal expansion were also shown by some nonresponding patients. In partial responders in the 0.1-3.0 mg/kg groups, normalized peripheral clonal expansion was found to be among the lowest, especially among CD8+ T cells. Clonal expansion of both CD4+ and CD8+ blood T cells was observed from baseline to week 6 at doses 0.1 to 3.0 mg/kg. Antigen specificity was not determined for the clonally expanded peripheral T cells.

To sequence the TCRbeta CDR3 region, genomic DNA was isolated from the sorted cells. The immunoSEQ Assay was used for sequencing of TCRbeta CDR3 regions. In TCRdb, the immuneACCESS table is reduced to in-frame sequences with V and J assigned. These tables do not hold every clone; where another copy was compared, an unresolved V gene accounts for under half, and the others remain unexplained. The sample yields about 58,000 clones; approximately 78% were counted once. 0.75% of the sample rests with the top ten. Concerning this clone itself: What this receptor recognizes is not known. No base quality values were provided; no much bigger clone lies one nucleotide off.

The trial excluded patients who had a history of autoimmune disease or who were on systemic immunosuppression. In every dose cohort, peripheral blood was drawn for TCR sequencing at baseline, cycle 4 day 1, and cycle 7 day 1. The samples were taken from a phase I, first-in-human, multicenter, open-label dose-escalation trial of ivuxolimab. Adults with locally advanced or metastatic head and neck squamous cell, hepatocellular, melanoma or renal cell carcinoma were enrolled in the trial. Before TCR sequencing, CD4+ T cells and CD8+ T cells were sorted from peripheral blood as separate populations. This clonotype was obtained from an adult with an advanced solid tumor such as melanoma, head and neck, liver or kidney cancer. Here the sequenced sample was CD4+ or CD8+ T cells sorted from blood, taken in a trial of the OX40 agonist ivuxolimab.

DNA sequence: TGTGCCAGCAGCTTAGGCGCGGGGCCGGGAGGCTACACCTTC. Its amino acids are CASSLGAGPGGYTF. This sequence uses TRBV7-9 and TRBJ1-2; D gene: possibly TRBD1, on 5 matching bases. The CDR3 starts with the cysteine, ends with the phenylalanine, and has 14 residues. Left in the record is the CDR3 DNA by itself, 42 bases read in frame from the first base. Deletion took 1 base off V and 8 bases off J, with a span of 14 bases between the germline ends. Reading the germline V gene (reference sequence) gives CDR1 SEHNR and CDR2 FQNEAQ.